This T cell receptor (beta chain) stems from a study of T-cell memory formation after mild COVID-19 (dated by TCRdb to the early 2020s). About the study as a whole: TCR sequence clusters from the two donors were largely donor specific. In two donors, T-cell clones that expanded and contracted after mild COVID-19 were followed by sequencing TCRalpha and TCRbeta repertoires longitudinally. The cohort was made up of two young adult volunteers, one female and one male, who were previously healthy.

This clonotype appeared once. No antigen is known for it. Qualities for individual bases were not recorded, and no much larger clone is one base off. One read represents weak support. The CDR1 and CDR2 encoded by the germline V gene (reference sequence) are LNHDA and SQIVND. V is clipped by 2 bases and J by 5 bases, and the sequence between their germline boundaries is 11 bases long. The CDR3 numbers 14 residues from cysteine through phenylalanine. Only the CDR3 part of the read is kept: 42 bases, read in frame from the first base. Ficoll-Paque density gradient centrifugation was used to isolate PBMCs. Study-wide findings and limitations: The study included only two mild cases, and larger cohorts that include severe cases with pre-infection samples were judged to be necessary. SARS-CoV-2 specificity of the second-wave clones peaking on day 37 was not confirmed. Contracting CD4+ clones were found mainly in CM and EM memory subsets, while CD8+ clones were enriched in EMRA. Some responding clones were detected in pre-infection memory, which suggested that pre-existing cross-reactive memory T cells had joined the SARS-CoV-2 response. Balanced CD4/CD8 phenotypes were observed for clones contracting from day 15 to 85, whereas a bias towards CD4+ was observed for a second wave of clones expanding from day 15 to 37.

The data were produced on an Illumina NovaSeq 6000. TCRalpha and TCRbeta cDNA libraries were constructed by 5'RACE with constant-segment primers, with sample barcodes and unique molecular identifiers being introduced. Trizol reagent was used to extract RNA from every sample. Libraries were amplified in two PCR steps, with a second sample barcode and Illumina TruSeq adapters added in the second step. The libraries were sequenced on an Illumina NovaSeq using 2 x 150 bp paired-end reads. In the authors' own workflow: Reads were demultiplexed and collapsed into UMI-guided consensus sequences with migec v1.2.7. With mixcr v2.1.11, UMI consensuses were aligned to TRA and TRB V and J templates and assembled into clonotypes. A clonotype was counted as expanded or contracted only if both edgeR and NoisET called the change significant, with noise models trained on biological replicates. edgeR calls used a false discovery rate-adjusted p below 0.01 and a log2 fold-change threshold of 1. PCA with hierarchical clustering of max-normalized trajectories of the 1000 most abundant clonotypes was used as exploratory dynamics analysis. Separately sequenced CD4+ and CD8+ repertoires were used to assign the CD4 or CD8 phenotype of responding clones. In-frame beta chains were kept once TCRdb had trimmed the public reads at Q25 with fastp and called clones with MiXCR. Entries are consolidated by CDR3 protein sequence, retaining the most common genes and DNA. It is TCRdb's table, rather than the study itself, that gives the V and J calls and clone size. This sample lists 530,000 or so distinct CDR3 sequences; 15% to 20% were detected once. The ten largest clones add up to around 7.8% of the sample.

The receptor comes from an adult woman who had mild COVID-19 (a few samples of this study predate the infection). The sample titles of this study are shuffled in the database, so cell type and time point are left out; the donor was told from shared clones. The sample consisted of PBMCs or a T cell subset sorted from them (not recorded which). The chain couples TRBV19 to TRBJ2-3; no D segment can be confidently identified. The nucleotides read TGTGCCAGTAGTATATATGCCTCCCAAGATACGCAGTATTTT. Translated, it reads CASSIYASQDTQYF.